This T cell receptor beta chain appears in the sequencing data of a study of Ad26.COV2.S vaccination and SARS-CoV-2 variants. Notes on the study in general: Estimates derived from TCR breadth and depth analyses may have underestimated total T cell responses. Once vaccination had occurred, spike-specific CD8+ and CD4+ T cell responses reportedly showed substantial breadth.

Sequenced by immunoSEQ multiplex PCR; TCRdb stores in-frame clones only, minus some. The sample includes about 680,000 clones, 89% of them seen just once. About this clone itself: Antigen unknown.

CDR1 KGHDR and CDR2 SFDVKD come from the germline V gene. V lost 6 bases to trimming and J lost 9 bases, with 14 bases between them. The CDR3 covers 13 residues. Sample treatment: 15 to 20 received Ad26.COV2.S at low or high dose, single or two shots; roughly 5 received placebo; per-sample allocation not given. The investigators took samples on day 63 after the first vaccine or placebo injection. The material was peripheral blood, obtained in a trial of Ad26.COV2.S vaccine versus placebo. This receptor was obtained from a person between 18 and 60 years old who received the Ad26.COV2.S COVID-19 vaccine or a placebo. J is TRBJ2-1 and V is TRBV24-1, with D uncertain. CDR3 residues: CATSQFGLGEQFF. The CDR3 region has the DNA TGTGCCACCAGTCAGTTTGGGCTAGGTGAGCAGTTCTTC.